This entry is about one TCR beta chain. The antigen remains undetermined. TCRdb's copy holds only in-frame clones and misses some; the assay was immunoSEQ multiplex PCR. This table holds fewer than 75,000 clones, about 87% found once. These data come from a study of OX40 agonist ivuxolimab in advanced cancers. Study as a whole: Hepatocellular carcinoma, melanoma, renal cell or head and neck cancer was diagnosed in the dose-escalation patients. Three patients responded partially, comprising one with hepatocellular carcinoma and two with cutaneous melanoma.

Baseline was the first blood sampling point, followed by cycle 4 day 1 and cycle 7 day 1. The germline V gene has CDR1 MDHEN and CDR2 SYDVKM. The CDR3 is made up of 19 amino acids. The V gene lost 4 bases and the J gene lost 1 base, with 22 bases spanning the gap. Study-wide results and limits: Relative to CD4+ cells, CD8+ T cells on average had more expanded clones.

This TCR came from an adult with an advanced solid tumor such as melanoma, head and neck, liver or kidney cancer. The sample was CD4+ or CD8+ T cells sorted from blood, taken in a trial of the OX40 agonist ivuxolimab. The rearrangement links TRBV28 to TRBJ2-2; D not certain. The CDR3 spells CASSSDFRAPVENTGELFF. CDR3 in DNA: TGTGCCAGCAGTTCCGACTTCCGGGCCCCGGTTGAGAACACCGGGGAGCTGTTTTTT.